Below, 10 T cell receptor delta chains from the same sample are listed, as sequenced in a study of gamma-delta chains in newborns, infants, children. TCRdb reanalysed the reads with CATT. The sample contains about 6,100 delta-chain clones, approximately 1.9% of which appear only once. Sequencing was performed on blood. Source of these receptors: a child who was a newborn, infant or young child, either healthy, febrile or measles-vaccinated (not recorded which).

To note about this clone: One base separates it from a far larger clone, so it is likely a read error. This specimen includes other DNA sequences encoding the same CDR3. The J gene is TRDJ2, the V gene TRDV2; 9 positions agree with TRDD3. CDR1 GEAIGNYY and CDR2 EKD come from the germline V gene. The CDR3 consists of 15 residues. CDR3 in DNA: TGTGCCTGTGAACTACTGGGGGACAAGACAGCGCAACTCTTCTTT. This sequence encodes CACELLGDKTAQLFF.

Note on this clone: TCRdb's protein for this DNA is that of a much larger clone and differs from the translation at residue 4, likely a read error; the protein shown is the DNA translation. The chain recombines TRDV2 with TRDJ3; D remains ambiguous. The CDR3 covers 16 residues. V dropped 5 bases and J dropped 0 bases, with 10 bases sitting between them. Germline V gene lookup returns CDR1 GEAIGNYY and CDR2 EKD. CDR3 sequence reads: CACVIPSSWDTRQMFF. CDR3 coding DNA: TGTGCCTGTGTCATACCCAGCTCCTGGGACACCCGACAGATGTTTTTC.

This clone was seen a handful of times. A read error likely explains why the TCRdb protein, taken from a much larger clone, differs from this DNA's translation at residue 4; the protein shown is translated from the DNA. The chain employs TRDV2 and TRDJ3; D is unresolved. The length of the CDR3 is 18 residues. V lost 5 bases and J 0 bases, leaving 16 bases between the germline ends. CDR1 is GEAIGNYY, CDR2 EKD, per germline. DNA for the CDR3: TGTGCCTGTGGCCCCGGCGGTGGGCTCTCCTGGGACACCCGACAGATGTTTTTC. Translating gives CACGPGGGLSWDTRQMFF.

Concerning this clone: A far larger clone is one base from this, pointing to a likely read error. Other DNA sequences in this specimen translate into the identical CDR3. CDR3 coding DNA: TGTGCCTGTGACGTACTGGGAGATACGTACACCGATAAACTCATCTTT. As protein: CACDVLGDTYTDKLIF. This chain connects TRDV2 to TRDJ1; D may be TRDD3 (6 bases). This CDR3 is built from 16 residues. Germline V CDR1 and CDR2: GEAIGNYY, EKD. Trimming removed 3 bases from V and 0 bases from J, with 16 bases in between.

In the case of this clone: It differs at one base from a far larger clone, so likely a read error. Other DNA sequences within the sample encode an identical CDR3. The V and J genes are TRDV2 and TRDJ1, with 12 bases fitting TRDD3. The CDR3 sequence is 16 residues long. Germline V gives CDR1 GEAIGNYY, CDR2 EKD. Trimming cost V 3 bases and J 0 bases; bases outside gene matches: 4. This CDR3 is CACDVLGDTYTDKLIF. CDR3 DNA: TGTGCCTGTGACGTACTGGGGGATACTTACACCGATAAACTCATCTTT.

Details on this clone: A much larger clone lies a single base off, so this may be a read error. The same CDR3 can be traced to other DNA sequences in this sample. V gene TRDV2 combines with J gene TRDJ3; 12 positions agree with TRDD3. Trimming at V came to 3 bases and at J to 2 bases, leaving 13 bases not matched to a gene. The CDR3 covers 21 residues. Germline V gives CDR1 GEAIGNYY, CDR2 EKD. CDR3 DNA sequence: TGTGCCTGTGACCCTACGTTTACTGGGGGATACAGCGCCTGGGACACCCGACAGATGTTTTTC. It yields the protein CACDPTFTGGYSAWDTRQMFF.

Note on this clone: TCRdb lists the protein of a much larger clone for this DNA, which differs at residue 3, so this is likely a read error; the protein given here is translated from the DNA itself. This rearrangement joins TRDV2 to TRDJ3, with 13 bases fitting TRDD3. CDR3 length: 19 amino acids. CDR1 GEAIGNYY and CDR2 EKD come from the germline V gene. The CDR3 region is CARDSTGGYASWDTRQMFF. In DNA, the CDR3 is TGTGCCCGTGACAGTACTGGGGGATACGCCTCCTGGGACACCCGACAGATGTTTTTC.

A note on this clone: This may arise from a read error, as a much more abundant clone is one base away. The rearrangement uses TRDV2 and TRDJ3, with 11 nucleotides matching TRDD3. The CDR3 length is 21 residues. V dropped 0 bases and J dropped 0; count of bases not matched to a gene: 9. CDR1 and CDR2 (germline): GEAIGNYY, EKD. CDR3 sequence (DNA): TGTGCCTGTGACACCGTCTGGGGGATACTCGCCAGCTCCTGGGACACCCGACAGATGTTTTTC. As protein: CACDTVWGILASSWDTRQMFF.

V is TRDV2 and J is TRDJ3, with D possibly being TRDD3 (6 bases). The CDR3 is made up of 18 amino acids. Trimming took 0 bases from V and 0 from J, leaving 11 bases between them. The germline CDR1 and CDR2 sequences are GEAIGNYY and EKD. Here the CDR3 DNA reads TGTGCCTGTGACACCGGGGATCCCTACTCCTGGGACACCCGACAGATGTTTTTC. Amino acid sequence: CACDTGDPYSWDTRQMFF.

This clone was observed a few times. The protein in TCRdb stems from a much larger clone and differs at residue 3 from this DNA's translation, likely a read error; here the protein is translated from the DNA. In the same sample, other DNA sequences code for this CDR3. This rearrangement joins TRDV2 to TRDJ2, with TRDD3 identical over 8 bases. CDR3 length: 14 residues. Germline assignment: CDR1 GEAIGNYY and CDR2 EKD. As DNA, the CDR3 is TGTGCCCGTGACAAAATGGGGGATACAGCACAACTCTTCTTT. It codes for CARDKMGDTAQLFF.